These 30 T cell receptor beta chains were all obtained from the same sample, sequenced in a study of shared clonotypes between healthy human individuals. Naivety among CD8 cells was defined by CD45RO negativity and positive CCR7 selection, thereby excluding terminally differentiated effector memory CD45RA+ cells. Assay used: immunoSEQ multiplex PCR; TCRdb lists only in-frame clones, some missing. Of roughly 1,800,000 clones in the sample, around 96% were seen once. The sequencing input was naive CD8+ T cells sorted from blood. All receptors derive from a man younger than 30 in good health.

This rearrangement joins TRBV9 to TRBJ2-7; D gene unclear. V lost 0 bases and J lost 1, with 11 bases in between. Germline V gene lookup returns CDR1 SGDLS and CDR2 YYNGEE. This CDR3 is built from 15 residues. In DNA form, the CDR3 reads TGTGCCAGCAGCGTAGGTGGCGTTGATTCCTACGAGCAGTACTTC. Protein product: CASSVGGVDSYEQYF.

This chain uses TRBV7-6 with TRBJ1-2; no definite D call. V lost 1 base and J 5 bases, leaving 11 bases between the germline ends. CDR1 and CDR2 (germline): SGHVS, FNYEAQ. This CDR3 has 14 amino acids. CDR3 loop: CASSLGEAGYGYTF. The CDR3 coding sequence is TGTGCCAGCAGCTTAGGGGAGGCGGGATATGGCTACACCTTC.

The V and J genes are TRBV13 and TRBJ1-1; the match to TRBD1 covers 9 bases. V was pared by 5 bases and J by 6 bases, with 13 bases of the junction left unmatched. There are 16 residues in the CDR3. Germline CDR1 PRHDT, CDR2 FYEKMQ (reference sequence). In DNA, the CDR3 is TGTGCCAGCAGCATAAGCCCGACAGGGGGGAGGGCTGAAGCTTTCTTT. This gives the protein CASSISPTGGRAEAFF. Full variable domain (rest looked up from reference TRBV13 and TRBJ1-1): AAGVIQSPRHLIKEKRETATLKCYPIPRHDTVYWYQQGPGQDPQFLISFYEKMQSDKGSIPDRFSAQQFSDYHSELNMSSLELGDSALYFCASSISPTGGRAEAFFGQGTRLTVV.

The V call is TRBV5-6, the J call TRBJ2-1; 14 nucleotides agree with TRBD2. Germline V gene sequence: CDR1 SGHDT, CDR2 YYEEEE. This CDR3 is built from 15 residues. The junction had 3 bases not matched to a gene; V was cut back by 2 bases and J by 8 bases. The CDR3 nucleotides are TGTGCCAGCAGCTTACCGGGACTAGCGGGAGATGAGCAGTTCTTC. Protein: CASSLPGLAGDEQFF.

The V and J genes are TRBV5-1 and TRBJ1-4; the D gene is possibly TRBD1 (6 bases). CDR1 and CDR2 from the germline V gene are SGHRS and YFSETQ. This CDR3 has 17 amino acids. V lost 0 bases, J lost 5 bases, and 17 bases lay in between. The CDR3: CASSLDASGEGNEKLFF. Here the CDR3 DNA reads TGCGCCAGCAGCTTGGACGCATCAGGGGAAGGGAATGAAAAACTGTTTTTT.

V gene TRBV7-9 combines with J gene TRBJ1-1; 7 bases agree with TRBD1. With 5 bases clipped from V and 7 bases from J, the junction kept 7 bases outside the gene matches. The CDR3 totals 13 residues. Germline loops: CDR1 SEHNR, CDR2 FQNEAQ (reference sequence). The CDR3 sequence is CASSPGGRGEAFF. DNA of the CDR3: TGTGCCAGCAGCCCAGGGGGGCGGGGTGAAGCTTTCTTT.

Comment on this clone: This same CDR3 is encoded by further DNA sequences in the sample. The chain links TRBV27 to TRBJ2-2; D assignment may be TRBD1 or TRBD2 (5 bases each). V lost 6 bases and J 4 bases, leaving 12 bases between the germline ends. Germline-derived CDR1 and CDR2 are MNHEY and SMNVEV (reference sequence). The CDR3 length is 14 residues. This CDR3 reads CASSYTGLTGELFF. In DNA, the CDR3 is TGTGCCAGCAGCTACACAGGACTCACCGGGGAGCTGTTTTTT.

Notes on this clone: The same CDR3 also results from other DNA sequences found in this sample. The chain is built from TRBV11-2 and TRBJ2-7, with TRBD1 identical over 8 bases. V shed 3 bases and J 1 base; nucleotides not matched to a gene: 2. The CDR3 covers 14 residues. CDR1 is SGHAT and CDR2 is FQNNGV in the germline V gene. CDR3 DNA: TGTGCCAGCAGCTTCGGGACAGGATCCTACGAGCAGTACTTC. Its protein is CASSFGTGSYEQYF. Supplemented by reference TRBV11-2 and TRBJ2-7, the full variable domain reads EAGVAQSPRYKIIEKRQSVAFWCNPISGHATLYWYQQILGQGPKLLIQFQNNGVVDDSQLPKDRFSAERLKGVDSTLKIQPAKLEDSAVYLCASSFGTGSYEQYFGPGTRLTVT.

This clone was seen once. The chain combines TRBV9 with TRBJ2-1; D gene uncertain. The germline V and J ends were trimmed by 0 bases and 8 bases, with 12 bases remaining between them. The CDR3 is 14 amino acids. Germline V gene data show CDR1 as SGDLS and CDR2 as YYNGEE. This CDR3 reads CASSVVPGSDEQFF. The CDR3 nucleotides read TGTGCCAGCAGCGTAGTTCCTGGGTCGGATGAGCAGTTCTTC. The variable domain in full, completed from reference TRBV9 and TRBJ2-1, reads DSGVTQTPKHLITATGQRVTLRCSPRSGDLSVYWYQQSLDQGLQFLIQYYNGEERAKGNILERFSAQQFPDLHSELNLSSLELGDSALYFCASSVVPGSDEQFFGPGTRLTVL.

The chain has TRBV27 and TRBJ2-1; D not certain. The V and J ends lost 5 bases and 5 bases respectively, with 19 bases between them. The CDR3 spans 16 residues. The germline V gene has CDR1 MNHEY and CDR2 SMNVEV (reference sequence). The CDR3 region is CASSLLGWMGNNEQFF. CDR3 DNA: TGTGCCAGCAGTCTCCTCGGGTGGATGGGAAACAATGAGCAGTTCTTC.

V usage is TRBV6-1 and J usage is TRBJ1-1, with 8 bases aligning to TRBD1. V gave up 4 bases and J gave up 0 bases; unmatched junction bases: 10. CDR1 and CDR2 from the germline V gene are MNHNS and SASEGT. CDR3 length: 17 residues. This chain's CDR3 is CASSGLLTGAVNTEAFF. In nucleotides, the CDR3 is TGTGCCAGCAGTGGACTCCTGACAGGGGCCGTGAACACTGAAGCTTTCTTT.

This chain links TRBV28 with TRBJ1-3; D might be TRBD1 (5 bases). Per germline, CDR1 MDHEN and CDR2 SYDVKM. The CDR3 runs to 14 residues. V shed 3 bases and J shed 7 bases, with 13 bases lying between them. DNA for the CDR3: TGTGCCAGCAGTTTCAGGGCGTTTACGAACACCATATATTTT. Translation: CASSFRAFTNTIYF.

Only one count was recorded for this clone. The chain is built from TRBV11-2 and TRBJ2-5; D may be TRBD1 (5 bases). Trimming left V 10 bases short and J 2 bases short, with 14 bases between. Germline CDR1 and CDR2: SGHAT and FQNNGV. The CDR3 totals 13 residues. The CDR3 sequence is CATDSGDQETQYF. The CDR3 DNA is TGTGCCACCGACAGTGGGGATCAAGAGACCCAGTACTTC. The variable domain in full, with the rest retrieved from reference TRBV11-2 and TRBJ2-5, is EAGVAQSPRYKIIEKRQSVAFWCNPISGHATLYWYQQILGQGPKLLIQFQNNGVVDDSQLPKDRFSAERLKGVDSTLKIQPAKLEDSAVYLCATDSGDQETQYFGPGTRLLVL.

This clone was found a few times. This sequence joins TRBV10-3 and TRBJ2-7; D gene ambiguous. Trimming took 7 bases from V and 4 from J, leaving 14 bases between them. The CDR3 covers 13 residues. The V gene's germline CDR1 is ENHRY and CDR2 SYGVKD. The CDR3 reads CAIKPGGRYEQYF. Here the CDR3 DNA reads TGTGCCATCAAGCCAGGCGGCCGGTACGAGCAGTACTTC.

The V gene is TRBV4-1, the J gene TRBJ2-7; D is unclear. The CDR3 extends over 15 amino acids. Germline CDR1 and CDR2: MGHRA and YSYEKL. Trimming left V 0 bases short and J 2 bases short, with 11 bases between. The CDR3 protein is CASSQEDKVPYEQYF. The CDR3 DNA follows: TGCGCCAGCAGCCAAGAGGATAAGGTCCCCTACGAGCAGTACTTC.

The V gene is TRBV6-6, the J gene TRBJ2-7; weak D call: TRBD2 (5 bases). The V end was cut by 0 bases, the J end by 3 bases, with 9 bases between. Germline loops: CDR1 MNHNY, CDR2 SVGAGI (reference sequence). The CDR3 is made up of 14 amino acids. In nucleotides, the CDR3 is TGTGCCAGCAGTTACTCGGGAGTGGGCTACGAGCAGTACTTC. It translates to CASSYSGVGYEQYF.

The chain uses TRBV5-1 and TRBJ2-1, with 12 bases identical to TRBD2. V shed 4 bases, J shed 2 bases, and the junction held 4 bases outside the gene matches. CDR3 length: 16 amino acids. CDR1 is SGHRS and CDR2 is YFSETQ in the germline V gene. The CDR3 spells CASSLRTSGAYNEQFF. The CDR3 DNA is TGCGCCAGCAGCCTACGGACTAGCGGGGCCTACAATGAGCAGTTCTTC.

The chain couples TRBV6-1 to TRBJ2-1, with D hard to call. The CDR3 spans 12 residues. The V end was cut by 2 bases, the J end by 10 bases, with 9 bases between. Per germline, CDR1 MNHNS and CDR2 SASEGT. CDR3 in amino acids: CASSESGREQFF. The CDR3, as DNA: TGTGCCAGCAGTGAATCTGGACGGGAGCAGTTCTTC.

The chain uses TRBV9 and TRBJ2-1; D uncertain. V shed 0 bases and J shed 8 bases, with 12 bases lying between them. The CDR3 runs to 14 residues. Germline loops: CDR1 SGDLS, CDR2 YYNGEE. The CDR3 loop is CASSVDDLGHEQFF. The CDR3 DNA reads TGTGCCAGCAGCGTAGATGACCTGGGCCATGAGCAGTTCTTC.

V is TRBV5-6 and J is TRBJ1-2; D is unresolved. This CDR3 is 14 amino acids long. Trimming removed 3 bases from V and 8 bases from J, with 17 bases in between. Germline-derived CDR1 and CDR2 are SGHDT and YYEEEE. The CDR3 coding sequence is TGTGCCAGCAGCTATAAAGTACCGACGGGGGGCTACACCTTC. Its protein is CASSYKVPTGGYTF.

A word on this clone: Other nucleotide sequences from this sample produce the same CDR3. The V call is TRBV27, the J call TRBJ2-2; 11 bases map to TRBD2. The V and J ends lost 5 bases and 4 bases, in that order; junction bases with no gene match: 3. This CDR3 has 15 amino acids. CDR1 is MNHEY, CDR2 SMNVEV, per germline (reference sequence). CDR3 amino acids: CASSGLAGGTGELFF. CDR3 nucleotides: TGTGCCAGCAGTGGTCTAGCGGGGGGCACCGGGGAGCTGTTTTTT.

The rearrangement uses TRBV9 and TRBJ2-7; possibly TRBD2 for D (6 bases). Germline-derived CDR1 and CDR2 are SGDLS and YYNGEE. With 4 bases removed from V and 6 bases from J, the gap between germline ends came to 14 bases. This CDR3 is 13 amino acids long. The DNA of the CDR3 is TGTGCCAGCAGCAACAGACCGGGGGTCGAGCAGTACTTC. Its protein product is CASSNRPGVEQYF.

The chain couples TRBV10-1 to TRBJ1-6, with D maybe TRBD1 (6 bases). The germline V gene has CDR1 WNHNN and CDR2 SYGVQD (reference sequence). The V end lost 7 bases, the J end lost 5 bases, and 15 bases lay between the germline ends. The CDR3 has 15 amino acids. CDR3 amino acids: CASIRGGKNNSPLHF. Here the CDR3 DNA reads TGCGCCAGCATCCGTGGGGGCAAGAATAATTCACCCCTCCACTTT.

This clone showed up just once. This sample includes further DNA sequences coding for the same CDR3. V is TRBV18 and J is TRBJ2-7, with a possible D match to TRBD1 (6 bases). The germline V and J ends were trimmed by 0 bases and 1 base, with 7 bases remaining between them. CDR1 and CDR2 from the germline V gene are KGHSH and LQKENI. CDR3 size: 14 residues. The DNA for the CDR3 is TGTGCCAGCTCACCACCCGGACAGTCCTACGAGCAGTACTTC. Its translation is CASSPPGQSYEQYF.

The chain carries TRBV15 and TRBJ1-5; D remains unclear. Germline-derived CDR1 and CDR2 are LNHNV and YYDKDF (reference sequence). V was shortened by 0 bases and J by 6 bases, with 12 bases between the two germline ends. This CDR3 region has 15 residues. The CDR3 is CATSRDENGIQPQHF. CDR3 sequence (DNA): TGTGCCACCAGCAGAGATGAGAACGGGATTCAGCCCCAGCATTTT.

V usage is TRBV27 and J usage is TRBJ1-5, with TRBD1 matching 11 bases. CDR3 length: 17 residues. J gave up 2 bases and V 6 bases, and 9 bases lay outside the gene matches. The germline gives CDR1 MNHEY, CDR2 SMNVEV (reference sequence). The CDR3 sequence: CASSLLGTGGGNQPQHF. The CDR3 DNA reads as TGTGCCAGCAGCCTCCTTGGGACAGGGGGAGGCAATCAGCCCCAGCATTTT.

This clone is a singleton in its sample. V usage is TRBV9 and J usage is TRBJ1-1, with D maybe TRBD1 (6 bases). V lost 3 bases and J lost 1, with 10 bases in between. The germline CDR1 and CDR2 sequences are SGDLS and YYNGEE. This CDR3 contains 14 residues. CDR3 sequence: CASSEGETNTEAFF. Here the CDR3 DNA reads TGTGCCAGCAGCGAGGGGGAAACGAACACTGAAGCTTTCTTT.

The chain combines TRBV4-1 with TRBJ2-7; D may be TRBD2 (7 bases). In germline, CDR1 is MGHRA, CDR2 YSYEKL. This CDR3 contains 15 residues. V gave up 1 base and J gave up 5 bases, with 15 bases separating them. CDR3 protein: CASSQGTRGAHEQYF. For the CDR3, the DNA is TGCGCCAGCAGCCAAGGGACTAGGGGGGCGCACGAGCAGTACTTC.

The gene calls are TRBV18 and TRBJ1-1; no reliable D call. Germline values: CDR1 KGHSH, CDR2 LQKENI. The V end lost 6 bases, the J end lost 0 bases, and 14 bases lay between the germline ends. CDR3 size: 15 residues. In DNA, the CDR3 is TGTGCCAGCTCTCCTGACACTCTCATGAACACTGAAGCTTTCTTT. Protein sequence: CASSPDTLMNTEAFF.

This CDR3 is CASSFSTGKYYEQYF. In DNA, the CDR3 is TGTGCCAGCAGTTTTTCCACAGGGAAATACTACGAGCAGTACTTC. This chain links TRBV27 with TRBJ2-7; tentative D call: TRBD1 (6 bases). This CDR3 contains 15 residues. The germline V gene has CDR1 MNHEY and CDR2 SMNVEV (reference sequence). With 3 bases removed from V and 3 bases from J, the gap between germline ends came to 15 bases.